This T cell receptor beta chain comes out of a study of shared clonotypes between healthy human individuals. Whole-study results and caveats: Several donors showed sharing of about 4.8% of naive CD4 clonotypes.

A remark on this clone: Its target is not known.

Germline values: CDR1 SGHRS, CDR2 YFSETQ. V was shortened by 0 bases and J by 5 bases, with 14 bases between the two germline ends. This CDR3 is 15 amino acids long. Healthy HIV-negative adults with no recent acute infections or vaccinations were recruited as donors. Libraries were prepared by immunoSEQ multiplex PCR; TCRdb keeps only in-frame clonotypes and omits some of them. Among about 2.4 million clones listed, over 85% were seen once. This TCR came from a young man in good health. Some clones in this sample may be carry-over from other donors' samples. What was sequenced was naive CD4+ T cells from PBMCs. Documented subset: CD45RA+ positively selected. The chain recombines TRBV5-1 with TRBJ1-1; the D gene is possibly TRBD1 (5 bases). The CDR3: CASSLVISEGTEAFF. The DNA of the CDR3 is TGCGCCAGCAGCTTGGTTATCTCCGAGGGGACTGAAGCTTTCTTT. Supplemented by reference TRBV5-1 and TRBJ1-1, the full variable domain reads KAGVTQTPRYLIKTRGQQVTLSCSPISGHRSVSWYQQTPGQGLQFLFEYFSETQRNKGNFPGRFSGRQFSNSRSEMNVSTLELGDSALYLCASSLVISEGTEAFFGQGTRLTVV.